What follows are 8 T cell receptor beta chains derived from one specimen sequenced in a study of cytomegalovirus exposure and HLA in healthy donors. Both 60 Vbeta primers and 13 Jbeta primers went into the PCR. Data came from immunoSEQ multiplex PCR; TCRdb stores just in-frame clones and leaves some out. The sample contains about 120,000 clones, about 70% of which appear only once. Sequencing was carried out using PBMCs. The origin of the receptors is a man aged 30 to 45 in good health and CMV-seropositive.

V and J are TRBV9 and TRBJ1-2, with TRBD1 matching 12 bases. Germline CDR1 is SGDLS and CDR2 is YYNGEE. V lost 3 bases and J lost 4; bases outside the gene matches: 1. The CDR3 is 14 residues long. CDR3 region: CASSEGQGAYGYTF. The CDR3, as DNA: TGTGCCAGCAGCGAGGGACAGGGGGCCTATGGCTACACCTTC.

This clone was detected only once. The CDR3 reads CASSLGWLAGGPNTGELFF. The CDR3 DNA follows: TGCGCCAGCAGCTTGGGTTGGCTAGCGGGGGGCCCGAACACCGGGGAGCTGTTTTTT. This chain links TRBV5-1 with TRBJ2-2; 11 positions match TRBD2. Per the germline V gene, CDR1 is SGHRS and CDR2 is YFSETQ. The CDR3 runs to 19 residues. V shed 0 bases, J shed 0 bases, and the junction held 7 bases outside the gene matches. The variable domain in full, completed from reference TRBV5-1 and TRBJ2-2, reads KAGVTQTPRYLIKTRGQQVTLSCSPISGHRSVSWYQQTPGQGLQFLFEYFSETQRNKGNFPGRFSGRQFSNSRSEMNVSTLELGDSALYLCASSLGWLAGGPNTGELFFGEGSRLTVL.

The rearrangement joins TRBV28 to TRBJ2-7; D is possibly TRBD2 (6 bases). Germline lookup yields CDR1 MDHEN and CDR2 SYDVKM. The CDR3 loop spans 13 amino acids. Trimming left V 5 bases short and J 3 bases short, with 11 bases between. CDR3 loop: CASSPGGFYEQYV. For the CDR3, the DNA is TGTGCCAGCAGTCCCGGGGGTTTCTACGAGCAGTACGTC.

V and J are TRBV29-1 and TRBJ1-2, with 8 bases fitting TRBD1. CDR3 length: 13 amino acids. With 3 bases clipped from V and 4 bases from J, the junction kept 4 bases outside the gene matches. Germline CDR1 is SQVTM and CDR2 is ANQGSEA. In DNA form, the CDR3 reads TGCAGCGTTGACCCCAGGGGGCCCTATGGCTACACCTTC. Protein: CSVDPRGPYGYTF.

This clone came up once. The V gene is TRBV27, the J gene TRBJ1-5; weak D call: TRBD1 (5 bases). Germline CDR1 MNHEY, CDR2 SMNVEV (reference sequence). The CDR3 has 16 amino acids. The V gene lost 5 bases and the J gene lost 0 bases, with 14 bases spanning the gap. This CDR3 reads CASSVRTPYSNQPQHF. In DNA, the CDR3 is TGTGCCAGCAGTGTCCGGACACCATATAGCAATCAGCCCCAGCATTTT.

V and J are TRBV12-5 and TRBJ1-1, with D possibly being TRBD1 (5 bases). V was shortened by 0 bases and J by 1 base, with 12 bases between the two germline ends. The CDR3 runs 16 residues. Germline V gene data show CDR1 as LGHNT and CDR2 as FRNRAP. The DNA of the CDR3 is TGTGCTAGTGGTTTGGTGCCTCAAGGACAGAACACTGAAGCTTTCTTT. Its translation is CASGLVPQGQNTEAFF.

On this clone itself: Other DNA variants within this sample encode the same CDR3. This chain joins TRBV28 and TRBJ1-2, with D perhaps TRBD1 (6 bases). Trimming cost V 6 bases and J 5 bases, with 10 bases left between them. In germline, CDR1 is MDHEN, CDR2 SYDVKM. This CDR3 spans 12 amino acids. CDR3 residues: CASRLQGYGYTF. The CDR3 nucleotides read TGTGCCAGCAGGCTACAGGGATATGGCTACACCTTC.

V is TRBV29-1 and J is TRBJ1-2; a weak D match, TRBD1 (6 bases). The CDR3 length is 12 residues. V dropped 3 bases and J dropped 4 bases, with 9 bases sitting between them. The germline CDR1 and CDR2 sequences are SQVTM and ANQGSEA. CDR3 loop: CSVDEGGYGYTF. The DNA of the CDR3 is TGCAGCGTTGATGAAGGGGGCTATGGCTACACCTTC.